Listed below are T cell receptor beta chains from one sample, sequenced in a study of T cells in Graves' hyperthyroidism and ophthalmopathy. TCRdb re-called the multiplex PCR reads through MiXCR, storing one row per CDR3 protein. The data hold roughly 700,000 distinct CDR3 sequences, with 17% observed a single time. Sequencing used blood. These receptors were taken from a middle-aged man with Graves' hyperthyroidism. Each CDR3 is given with its conserved first and last residue. Fields, in order: J gene, V gene, clone size, D gene, CDR3 DNA, CDR3 protein. D genes are given only for firm matches. A clone size is listed for some rows: how often the clone was seen (once, few, many), or a class if it is expanded.

TRBJ2-1 TRBV2 few TRBD1 TGTGCCAGCCAGGGACAGGGGGCTTGGAATGAGCAGTTCTTC CASQGQGAWNEQFF
TRBJ2-7 TRBV19 . . TGTGCCAGTAGTATCGGCTGGCCGACCCACGAGCAGTACTTC CASSIGWPTHEQYF
TRBJ2-2 TRBV7-9 many . TGTGCCAGCAGCCCACCATCCCACATTCCCGGGGAGCTGTTTTTT CASSPPSHIPGELFF
TRBJ2-1 TRBV28 many TRBD1 TGTGCCAGCAAAACCACCGGGACAGACTCCTACAATGAGCAGTTCTTC CASKTTGTDSYNEQFF
TRBJ2-1 TRBV19 . TRBD2 TGTGCCAGTAGTATGAGCGGACTAGCGGGAGCAACGCCCTCCGATGAGCAGTTCTTC CASSMSGLAGATPSDEQFF
TRBJ1-5 TRBV24-1 many TRBD1 TGTGCCACCAGTGATTCGACAGGGGATTTCGATCAGCCCCAGCATTTT CATSDSTGDFDQPQHF
TRBJ1-1 TRBV5-1 many . TGCGCCAGCAGCTTGTGGGGTTTAACTGAAGCTTTCTTT CASSLWGLTEAFF
TRBJ2-1 TRBV29-1 many TRBD2 TGCAGCGTTATGGAGGGAGGGCCCTGGGGTGAGCAGTTCTTC CSVMEGGPWGEQFF
TRBJ2-3 TRBV24-1 . . TGTGCCACCAGTGATTTGACCCAGGGGAGAAGCACAGATACGCAGTATTTT CATSDLTQGRSTDTQYF
TRBJ1-5 TRBV6-2/TRBV6-3 many . TGTGCCAGCAGTTACTCGGGGATGAGGGGCAATCAGCCCCAGCATTTT CASSYSGMRGNQPQHF
TRBJ1-1 TRBV11-2 few TRBD1 TGTGCCAGCAGCCCGCAGACAGGGGGCGGGATCCTCACTGAAGCTTTCTTT CASSPQTGGGILTEAFF
TRBJ2-1 TRBV6-2/TRBV6-3 . TRBD2 TGTGCCAGCAGTAACCAGATGACTAGCGGGAGAGATGAGCAGTTCTTC CASSNQMTSGRDEQFF
TRBJ2-1 TRBV30 many . TGTGCCTGGAGTATGGTCTTCAATGAGCAGTTCTTC CAWSMVFNEQFF
TRBJ1-4 TRBV10-3 . TRBD1 TGTGCCATCAGGTCCGGGACAGCGACTAATGAAAAACTGTTTTTT CAIRSGTATNEKLFF
TRBJ1-1 TRBV13 few TRBD1 TGTGCCAGCAGCTTAGCCCTCGGACAGGGGGAGGCTTTCTTT CASSLALGQGEAFF
TRBJ2-2 TRBV19 . . TGTGCCAGTAGTATTTTGCCAGGGGCGTTGGCGAACACCGGGGAGCTGTTTTTT CASSILPGALANTGELFF
TRBJ1-1 TRBV20-1 many . TGCAGTGCTCCAACCTCTTCTGCTATGAACACTGAAGCTTTCTTT CSAPTSSAMNTEAFF
TRBJ1-5 TRBV7-2 many TRBD1 TGTGCCAGCAGTCGACAGGGTGGGGGACAGCCCCAGCATTTT CASSRQGGGQPQHF
TRBJ2-1 TRBV15 . . TGTGCCACCAGCGGGGACGGACTGGCTCACAATGAGCAGTTTTTC CATSGDGLAHNEQFF
TRBJ2-2 TRBV24-1 few TRBD1 TGTGCCACCAGTGATCCAGGGACAGGGGACACCGGGGAGCTGTTTTTT CATSDPGTGDTGELFF
TRBJ2-3 TRBV19 . . TGTGCCAGTAGTATAGTTTGGACTAGCACAGATACGCAGTATTTT CASSIVWTSTDTQYF
TRBJ2-1 TRBV7-9 . . TGTGCCAGCAGCCCGACAGTTTACAATGAGCAGTTCTTC CASSPTVYNEQFF
TRBJ2-1 TRBV29-1 many TRBD2 TGCAGCGTTAGGACTAGCGCCATATACAATGAGCAGTTCTTC CSVRTSAIYNEQFF